The source of this T cell receptor (beta chain) is a study of blood T cell repertoires in COVID-19. At the level of the study: The United States, Italy and Spain provided the acute and convalescent COVID-19 samples. The cDNA or gDNA used as material had been derived from T cells, B-cell-depleted T cells, or PBMCs.

V dropped 5 bases and J dropped 1 base, with 8 bases sitting between them. The CDR3 totals 13 residues. CDR1 and CDR2 from the germline V gene are PRHDT and FYEKMQ (reference sequence). TCRdb keeps only in-frame clones here, not all; method: immunoSEQ multiplex PCR. The sample lists about 430,000 clones; approximately 88% were seen once. Sequenced input: PBMCs or T cells enriched from blood (not recorded which). The V and J genes are TRBV13 and TRBJ1-1; D is possibly TRBD1 (5 bases). This clonotype originated in a woman in her twenties or thirties with acute COVID-19. DNA of the CDR3: TGTGCCAGCAGCCCCACAGGGAACACTGAAGCTTTCTTT. It translates to CASSPTGNTEAFF.